This TCR beta chain was found in a study of blood T cell repertoires in COVID-19. V dropped 0 bases and J dropped 7 bases, with 15 bases sitting between them. Germline CDR1 and CDR2: GTSNPN and SVGIG (reference sequence). This CDR3 contains 14 residues. Per the original methods: From reference gene primer amplification, estimates of nucleated cell counts were derived. Sequencing was performed with immunoSEQ multiplex PCR; in TCRdb, only in-frame clones are kept and a portion is missing. V and J calls and clone size are copied from that table; D and trimming were computed from the DNA. The table includes more than 250,000 clones, 88% detected once.

Sequencing was carried out using peripheral blood. The receptor was isolated from a human donor in a cohort sampled during active COVID-19. J is TRBJ1-2 and V is TRBV30; D is unclear. The CDR3 DNA sequence: TGTGCCTGGAGTGTACTCGTAGCCCAAGGTGGCTACACCTTC. It is translated as CAWSVLVAQGGYTF.